The TCR beta chain described here comes from a study of blood T cell repertoires in COVID-19 (dated by TCRdb to about 2020). About the investigation overall: Samples from collaborators originated in the United States, Italy and Spain and spanned both the acute and convalescent phases of COVID-19. The prospective study material was composed of cDNA or gDNA derived from T cells, B-cell-depleted T cells, or PBMCs. Deeply sampled blood TCRbeta repertoires from subjects exposed to, actively infected with, or recovered from COVID-19 were included in the dataset. The repertoires were made available in a free public database intended to serve as a resource for research on the immune response to SARS-CoV-2. The samples were drawn from two sources: the first 160 participants of the ongoing ImmuneRACE study, and about 1,300 subjects contributed by 6 global collaborators. The sample metadata nearly always contained a de-identified subject ID, COVID-19 status, age in years and sex. Where available, HLA class I and class II types were obtained from metadata supplied by the sample provider rather than from assay-based typing. General findings and caveats noted by the study authors: The quantity of clinical and demographic metadata differed by source and by participant and was supplied without curation.

CDR1 and CDR2 were assigned from the germline V gene (reference sequence) as LNHDA and SQIVND. The cysteine opens and the phenylalanine closes a CDR3 of 15 amino acids. Only the CDR3 DNA is retained, 45 bases long and in frame from the first base. TCRbeta CDR3 regions were amplified from genomic DNA by means of the immunoSEQ Assay, a bias-controlled multiplex PCR. On the study's bioinformatics: The number of nucleated cells in each sample was estimated by amplification of reference gene primers within the assay. To quantify the absolute abundance of each unique TCRbeta CDR3 rearrangement, sequence reads were collapsed and filtered. For each sample, productive Simpson clonality was calculated as the square root of Simpson's diversity index over productive rearrangements. As stored in TCRdb, this immuneACCESS dataset retains in-frame rearrangements with V and J assigned. A fraction of the clones does not appear; measured against another copy, unresolved V genes explain less than half of the discrepancy, and the remainder lacks a known reason. V and J calls and clone size come straight from that table; D and trimming were deduced from the DNA. The sample table holds 70,000 to 85,000 clones, of which approximately 80% were seen once. The ten largest clones capture approximately 8.8% of the sample.

Of note for this clone: No antigen is known for it. Relative to the germline gene, one junction end is altered; a read error may explain this.

Collaborating institutions collected whole blood in K2EDTA tubes following their own protocols. For TCRbeta analysis, collaborators shipped samples in one of three forms: frozen whole blood, isolated PBMCs, or DNA extracted from either of those sample types. This sequence originates from a human donor in a cohort sampled during active COVID-19. This sequence uses TRBV19 and TRBJ1-1; 8 nucleotides in the junction match TRBD1. The sequenced sample consisted of peripheral blood. CDR3 loop: CASSKRTGSNPEAFF. The bases read TGTGCCAGTAGTAAAAGGACAGGGTCGAACCCTGAAGCTTTCTTT.